These T cell receptor beta chains were read from a single sample in a study of CD8 T cells in ankylosing spondylitis. A single record per CDR3 protein comes from TCRdb applying MiXCR to the 5' RACE reads. The sample includes approximately 200,000 distinct CDR3 sequences, about 13% of them seen just once. Sequenced input: blood, either unsorted or a sorted T cell fraction (not recorded which). The receptors here all came from a male donor with ankylosing spondylitis or in good health (not recorded which). The CDR3 runs from the conserved cysteine through the conserved F or W. The size entry is marked missing in some rows and otherwise reads once, few, many or a size class.

abundance: few
v_gene: TRBV12-3/TRBV12-4
j_gene: TRBJ1-3
CDR3aa: CASSWDYYSPGNTIYF

abundance: few
v_gene: TRBV3-1
j_gene: TRBJ1-1
CDR3aa: CASSHRSGNTEAFF

abundance: few
v_gene: TRBV27
j_gene: TRBJ1-1
CDR3aa: CASSLWGQHEAFF

abundance: many
v_gene: TRBV27
j_gene: TRBJ2-7
CDR3aa: CASSLTSGYEQYF

abundance: .
v_gene: TRBV20-1
j_gene: TRBJ2-1
CDR3aa: CSVYRELAPDEQFF

abundance: few
v_gene: TRBV20-1
j_gene: TRBJ2-3
CDR3aa: CSASRTSGGQDTQYF

abundance: few
v_gene: TRBV11-2
j_gene: TRBJ2-1
CDR3aa: CASSLEVSGRIRYNEQFF

abundance: .
v_gene: TRBV4-1
j_gene: TRBJ2-2
CDR3aa: CASRLGTGGTGELFF

abundance: few
v_gene: TRBV9
j_gene: TRBJ1-1
CDR3aa: CASSAAGNTEAFF

abundance: few
v_gene: TRBV20-1
j_gene: TRBJ2-1
CDR3aa: CSARDEGLSYNEQFF

abundance: few
v_gene: TRBV2
j_gene: TRBJ2-4
CDR3aa: CASSVSGAAKNIQYF

abundance: few
v_gene: TRBV6-1
j_gene: TRBJ2-1
CDR3aa: CAIAGGLANEQFF

abundance: .
v_gene: TRBV5-1
j_gene: TRBJ2-1
CDR3aa: CASSLGLAGGIVNEQFF

abundance: few
v_gene: TRBV7-9
j_gene: TRBJ1-1
CDR3aa: CASSLGWGRAEAFF

abundance: few
v_gene: TRBV5-1
j_gene: TRBJ1-1
CDR3aa: CASSTGQGTTEAFF

abundance: few
v_gene: TRBV24-1
j_gene: TRBJ2-1
CDR3aa: CATAAGDPYDEQFF

abundance: .
v_gene: TRBV2
j_gene: TRBJ2-4
CDR3aa: CASSPSGQRIAKNIQYF

abundance: few
v_gene: TRBV5-1
j_gene: TRBJ2-7
CDR3aa: CASKEGSSYEQYF

abundance: .
v_gene: TRBV27
j_gene: TRBJ1-5
CDR3aa: CASKRTGGWGQPQHF

abundance: .
v_gene: TRBV3-1
j_gene: TRBJ2-1
CDR3aa: CASSQQLAGGTYNEQFF

abundance: .
v_gene: TRBV27
j_gene: TRBJ2-3
CDR3aa: CASSPPSLDTQYF

abundance: many
v_gene: TRBV7-9
j_gene: TRBJ2-7
CDR3aa: CASSPRGGYEQYF

abundance: many
v_gene: TRBV3-1
j_gene: TRBJ2-7
CDR3aa: CASSQDGYSPYEQYF

abundance: few
v_gene: TRBV9
j_gene: TRBJ1-6
CDR3aa: CASSAGPARIWDSPLHF

abundance: few
v_gene: TRBV11-2
j_gene: TRBJ2-3
CDR3aa: CASSSALSGVADTQYF

abundance: .
v_gene: TRBV7-9
j_gene: TRBJ2-7
CDR3aa: CASSPGQLYEQYF

abundance: few
v_gene: TRBV27
j_gene: TRBJ2-3
CDR3aa: CASSSGAGTDTQYF

abundance: many
v_gene: TRBV3-1
j_gene: TRBJ2-7
CDR3aa: CASSQFSGYEQYF

abundance: many
v_gene: TRBV29-1
j_gene: TRBJ2-1
CDR3aa: CSVSAIAGKYNEQFF

abundance: many
v_gene: TRBV6-2/TRBV6-3
j_gene: TRBJ2-2
CDR3aa: CAAAGGDTGELFF

abundance: few
v_gene: TRBV7-9
j_gene: TRBJ1-1
CDR3aa: CASSLLWAGPENTEAFF

abundance: few
v_gene: TRBV20-1
j_gene: TRBJ2-3
CDR3aa: CSASELLGPDTQYF

abundance: .
v_gene: TRBV4-1
j_gene: TRBJ2-1
CDR3aa: CASSFERHNEQFF

abundance: few
v_gene: TRBV19
j_gene: TRBJ2-4
CDR3aa: CASSIDERTGKNIQYF

abundance: few
v_gene: TRBV4-1
j_gene: TRBJ2-3
CDR3aa: CASSQVSSTDTQYF

abundance: many
v_gene: TRBV5-1
j_gene: TRBJ2-3
CDR3aa: CASSRGPSPDTQYF

abundance: few
v_gene: TRBV5-6
j_gene: TRBJ2-3
CDR3aa: CASSRGTSGRADTQYF

abundance: few
v_gene: TRBV5-1
j_gene: TRBJ1-1
CDR3aa: CASSLQGNPLEAFF

abundance: .
v_gene: TRBV6-2/TRBV6-3
j_gene: TRBJ2-7
CDR3aa: CASSAWQGLIDEQYF

abundance: once
v_gene: TRBV29-1
j_gene: TRBJ2-7
CDR3aa: CSVVGGYEQYF

abundance: many
v_gene: TRBV6-1
j_gene: TRBJ2-5
CDR3aa: CASSIAGEETQYF

abundance: .
v_gene: TRBV6-2/TRBV6-3
j_gene: TRBJ2-1
CDR3aa: CASSTGSLNEQFF

abundance: many
v_gene: TRBV4-2
j_gene: TRBJ1-2
CDR3aa: CASSQDIWVYGYTF

abundance: .
v_gene: TRBV6-1
j_gene: TRBJ2-1
CDR3aa: CASSPQIPNEQFF

abundance: .
v_gene: TRBV4-1
j_gene: TRBJ2-3
CDR3aa: CASSQEGSGFAGTQYF

abundance: few
v_gene: TRBV7-2
j_gene: TRBJ2-7
CDR3aa: CASSFPGGVSYEQYF

abundance: few
v_gene: TRBV9
j_gene: TRBJ2-3
CDR3aa: CASSVGSSGRLEDTQYF

abundance: many
v_gene: TRBV4-2
j_gene: TRBJ2-1
CDR3aa: CASSQEGGANNEQFF

abundance: few
v_gene: TRBV7-9
j_gene: TRBJ1-1
CDR3aa: CASSLVLGRDTEAFF

abundance: .
v_gene: TRBV5-5
j_gene: TRBJ2-1
CDR3aa: CASSLERGYNEQFF

abundance: .
v_gene: TRBV20-1
j_gene: TRBJ2-7
CDR3aa: CSARPWTSGYEQYF

abundance: .
v_gene: TRBV29-1
j_gene: TRBJ1-2
CDR3aa: CSVVQGAYGYTF

abundance: many
v_gene: TRBV27
j_gene: TRBJ2-7
CDR3aa: CASRQGRGEQYF

abundance: .
v_gene: TRBV6-5
j_gene: TRBJ2-2
CDR3aa: CASSYVEREDTGELFF